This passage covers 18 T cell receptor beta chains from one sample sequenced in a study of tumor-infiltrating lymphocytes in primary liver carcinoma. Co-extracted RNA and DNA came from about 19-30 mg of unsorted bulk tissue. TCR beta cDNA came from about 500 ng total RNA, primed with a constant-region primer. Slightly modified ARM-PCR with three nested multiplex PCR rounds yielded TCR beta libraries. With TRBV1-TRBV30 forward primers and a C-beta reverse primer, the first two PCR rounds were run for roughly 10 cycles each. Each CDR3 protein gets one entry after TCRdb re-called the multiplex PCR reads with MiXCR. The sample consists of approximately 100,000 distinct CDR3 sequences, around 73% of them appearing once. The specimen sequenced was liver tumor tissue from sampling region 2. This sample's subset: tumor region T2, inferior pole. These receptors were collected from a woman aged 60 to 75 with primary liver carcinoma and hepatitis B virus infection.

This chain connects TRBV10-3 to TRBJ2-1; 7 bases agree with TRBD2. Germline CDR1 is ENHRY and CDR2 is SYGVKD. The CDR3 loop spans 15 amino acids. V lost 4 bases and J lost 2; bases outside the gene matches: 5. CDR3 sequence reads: CAISAGGRAYNEQFF. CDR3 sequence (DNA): TGTGCCATCAGTGCTGGCGGGAGAGCCTACAATGAGCAGTTCTTC.

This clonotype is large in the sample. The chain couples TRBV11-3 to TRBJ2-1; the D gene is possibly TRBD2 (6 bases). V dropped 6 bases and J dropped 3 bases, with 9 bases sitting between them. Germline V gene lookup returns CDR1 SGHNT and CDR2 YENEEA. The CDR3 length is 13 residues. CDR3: CASSAGGYNEQFF. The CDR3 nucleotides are TGTGCCAGCAGTGCCGGGGGCTACAATGAGCAGTTCTTC. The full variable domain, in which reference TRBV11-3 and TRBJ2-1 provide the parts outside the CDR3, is EAGVVQSPRYKIIEKKQPVAFWCNPISGHNTLYWYLQNLGQGPELLIRYENEEAVDDSQLPKDRFSAERLKGVDSTLKIQPAELGDSAVYLCASSAGGYNEQFFGPGTRLTVL.

The DNA of the CDR3 is TGCAGTGCTAGATCCGGCGGACCGGAGTACTTC. This encodes CSARSGGPEYF. V gene TRBV20-1 combines with J gene TRBJ2-7, with D hard to call. Germline CDR1 is DFQATT and CDR2 is SNEGSKA (reference sequence). There are 11 residues in the CDR3. The germline V and J ends were trimmed by 2 bases and 11 bases, with 13 bases remaining between them.

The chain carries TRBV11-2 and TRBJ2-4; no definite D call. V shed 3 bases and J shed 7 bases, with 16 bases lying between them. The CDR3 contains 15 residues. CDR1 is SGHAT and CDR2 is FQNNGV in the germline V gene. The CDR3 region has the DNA TGTGCCAGCAGCTTTAGTGCGCCACTTGGTAACATTCAGTACTTC. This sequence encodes CASSFSAPLGNIQYF.

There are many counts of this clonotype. The CDR3 sequence is CSVGIPGTDTQYF. The CDR3 DNA sequence: TGCAGCGTTGGAATCCCCGGCACAGATACGCAGTATTTT. This chain connects TRBV29-1 to TRBJ2-3; D gene unclear. Trimming took 4 bases from V and 1 from J, leaving 9 bases between them. The CDR3 consists of 13 residues. Germline assignment: CDR1 SQVTM and CDR2 ANQGSEA.

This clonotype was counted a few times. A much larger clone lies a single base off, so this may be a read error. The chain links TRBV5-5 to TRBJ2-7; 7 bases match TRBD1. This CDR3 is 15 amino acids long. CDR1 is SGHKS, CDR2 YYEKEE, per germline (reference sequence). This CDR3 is CARSSRQGASYEQYF. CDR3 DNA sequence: TGTGCCAGGAGCTCGAGACAGGGAGCCTCCTACGAGCAGTACTTC.

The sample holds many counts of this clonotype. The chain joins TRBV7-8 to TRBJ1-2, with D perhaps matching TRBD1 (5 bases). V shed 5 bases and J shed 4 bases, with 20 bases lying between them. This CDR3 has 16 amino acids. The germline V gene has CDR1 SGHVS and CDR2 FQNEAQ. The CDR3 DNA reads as TGTGCCAGCAGCCCTCCGGGGACGGGGAATATCTATGGCTACACCTTC. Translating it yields CASSPPGTGNIYGYTF.

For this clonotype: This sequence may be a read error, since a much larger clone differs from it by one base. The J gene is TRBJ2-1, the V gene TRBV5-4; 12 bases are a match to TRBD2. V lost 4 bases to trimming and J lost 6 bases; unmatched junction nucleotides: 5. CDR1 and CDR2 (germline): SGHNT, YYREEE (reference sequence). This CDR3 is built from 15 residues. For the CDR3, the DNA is TGTGCCAGCAGCCCTGGACTAGCGGGAACCAATGAGCAGTTCTTC. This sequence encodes CASSPGLAGTNEQFF.

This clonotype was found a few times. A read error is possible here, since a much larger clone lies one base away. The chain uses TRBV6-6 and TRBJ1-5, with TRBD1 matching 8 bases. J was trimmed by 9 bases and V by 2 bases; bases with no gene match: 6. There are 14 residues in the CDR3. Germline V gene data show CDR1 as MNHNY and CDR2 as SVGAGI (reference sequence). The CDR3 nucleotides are TGTGCCAGCAGTTACCAGGGGGCTGGACGGCCCCAGCATTTT. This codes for CASSYQGAGRPQHF.

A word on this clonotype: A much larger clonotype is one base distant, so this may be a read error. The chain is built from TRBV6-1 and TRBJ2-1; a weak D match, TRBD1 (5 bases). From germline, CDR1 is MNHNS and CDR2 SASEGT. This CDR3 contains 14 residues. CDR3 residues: CASRRTNSYNERFF. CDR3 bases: TGTGCCAGCAGAAGGACAAACAGCTACAATGAGCGGTTCTTC.

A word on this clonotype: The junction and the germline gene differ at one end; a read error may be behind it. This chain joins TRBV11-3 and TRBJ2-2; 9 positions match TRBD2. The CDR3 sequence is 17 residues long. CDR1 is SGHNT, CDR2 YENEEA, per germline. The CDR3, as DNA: TGTGCTAGCAGCTTAGGCAGGCTAGCGGGAAGCACCGGGGAGCCGTTTTTT. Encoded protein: CASSLGRLAGSTGEPFF.

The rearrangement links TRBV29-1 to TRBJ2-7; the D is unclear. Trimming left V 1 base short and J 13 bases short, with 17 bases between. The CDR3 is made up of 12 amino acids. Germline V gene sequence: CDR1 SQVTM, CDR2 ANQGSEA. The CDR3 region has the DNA TGCAGCGTTGAAGGGTCCTTTGGCGATCAATACTTC. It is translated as CSVEGSFGDQYF.

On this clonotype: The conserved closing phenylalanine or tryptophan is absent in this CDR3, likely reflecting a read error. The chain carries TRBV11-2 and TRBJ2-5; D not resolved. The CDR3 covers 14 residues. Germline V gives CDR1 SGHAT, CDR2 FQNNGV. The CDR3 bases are TGTGCCATCAGCTTAGAGTTCAGTGTTGAGACCCAGTACCTC. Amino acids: CAISLEFSVETQYL.

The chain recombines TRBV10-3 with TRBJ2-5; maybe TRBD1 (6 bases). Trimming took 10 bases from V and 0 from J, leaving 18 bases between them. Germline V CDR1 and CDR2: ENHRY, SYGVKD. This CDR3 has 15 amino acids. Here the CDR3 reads CATSTRGDYQETQYF. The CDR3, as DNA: TGTGCCACCAGCACCAGGGGAGACTACCAAGAGACCCAGTACTTC.

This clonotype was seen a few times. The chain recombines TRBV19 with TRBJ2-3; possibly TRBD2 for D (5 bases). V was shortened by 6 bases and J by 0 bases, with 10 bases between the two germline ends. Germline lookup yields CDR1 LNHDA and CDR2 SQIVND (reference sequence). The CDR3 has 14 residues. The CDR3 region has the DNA TGTGCCAGTAGGGAGGACCCAAGCACAGATACGCAGTATTTT. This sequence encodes CASREDPSTDTQYF.

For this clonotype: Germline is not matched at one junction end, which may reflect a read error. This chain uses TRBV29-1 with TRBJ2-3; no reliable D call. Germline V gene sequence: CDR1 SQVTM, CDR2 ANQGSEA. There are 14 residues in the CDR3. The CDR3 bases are TGCAGCGCCCACCTGGACCCCAGCACAGATACCCAGTATTTT. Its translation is CSAHLDPSTDTQYF.

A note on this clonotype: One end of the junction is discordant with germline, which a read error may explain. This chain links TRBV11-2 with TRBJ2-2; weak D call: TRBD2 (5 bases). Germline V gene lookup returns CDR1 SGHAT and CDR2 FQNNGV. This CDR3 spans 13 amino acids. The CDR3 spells CASSLYRSGEPFF. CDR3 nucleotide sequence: TGTGCCAGCAGCTTATATAGGTCTGGGGAGCCGTTTTTT.

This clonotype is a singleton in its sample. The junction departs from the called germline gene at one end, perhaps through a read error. CDR3 sequence reads: CPSIGGVGQSQHF. The CDR3 nucleotides are TGTCCCAGCATTGGCGGGGTGGGTCAGTCCCAGCATTTT. This sequence joins TRBV12-3 or TRBV12-4 and TRBJ1-5; D remains ambiguous. The CDR3 extends over 13 amino acids.